The 5 T cell receptor beta chains below were found in one sample sequenced in a study of regulatory T cells in long-lasting Graves disease. Time point specified: persistent/refractory GD, antithyroid drugs over 5 years with positive TRAb. RNA from PBMCs was the source of the TCR library. Researchers made TCR beta libraries by using iRepertoire HTBI primers and running Arm-PCR on CDR3 regions. TCRdb reprocessed the multiplex PCR reads via MiXCR and lists one record per CDR3 protein. Seen here are some 420,000 distinct CDR3 sequences, approximately 22% observed once, and the top ten hold around 13%. The material was peripheral blood mononuclear cells (PBMCs), obtained when the disease was refractory, from a patient treated with antithyroid drugs. All receptors come from a female donor with Graves disease.

Ten or more counts support this clonotype. The CDR3 here is CASSFAGDGTGELFF. CDR3 bases: TGTGCCAGCAGCTTCGCAGGGGATGGTACCGGGGAGCTGTTTTTT. The chain uses TRBV6-1 and TRBJ2-2; possible D gene TRBD1, 6 bases. The CDR3 totals 15 residues. The germline V gene has CDR1 MNHNS and CDR2 SASEGT. The ends were cut back, 6 bases at V and 5 bases at J, with 16 bases in the middle.

Comment on this clonotype: One base away lies a much larger clone, so this may be a sequencing read error. The V gene is TRBV5-1, the J gene TRBJ1-6; D is uncertain. This CDR3 comprises 14 residues. Per the germline V gene, CDR1 is SGHRS and CDR2 is YFSETQ. CDR3 protein: CAGSFAVWGSPLHF. The CDR3 DNA follows: TGCGCCGGCAGCTTCGCGGTATGGGGTTCACCCCTCCACTTT.

This clonotype was seen a few times. The chain links TRBV6-5 to TRBJ1-1; the match to TRBD1 covers 7 bases. The CDR3 is 15 residues long. V shed 2 bases and J 1 base; nucleotides not matched to a gene: 4. CDR1 is MNHEY and CDR2 is SVGAGI in the germline V gene. The CDR3, as DNA: TGTGCCAGCAGTTACCCGCAGGGGGGGAACACTGAAGCTTTCTTT. Translated: CASSYPQGGNTEAFF.

This clonotype was detected many times. The genes are TRBV2 and TRBJ1-1; D remains ambiguous. The CDR3 covers 12 residues. With 6 bases removed from V and 1 base from J, the gap between germline ends came to 6 bases. The germline CDR1 and CDR2 sequences are SNHLY and FYNNEI. The DNA for the CDR3 is TGTGCCAGCAGGGCCCAGAACACTGAAGCTTTCTTT. As protein: CASRAQNTEAFF.

This clonotype showed up many times. This chain joins TRBV11-2 and TRBJ1-4, with D perhaps TRBD1 (5 bases). The CDR3 runs 17 residues. Looked up from germline, CDR1 is SGHAT and CDR2 is FQNNGV. Trimming took 0 bases from V and 7 from J, leaving 18 bases between them. The CDR3 loop reads CASSLDPAGQRGEKLFF. The CDR3 bases are TGTGCCAGCAGCTTAGATCCCGCAGGGCAAAGGGGTGAAAAACTGTTTTTT.